This paragraph covers one TCR beta chain sequence. The junction departs from germline at one end; a sequencing error may be responsible. The data originate from a study of tumor-infiltrating lymphocytes in glioblastoma multiforme. TCR beta libraries were built from RNA through three nested multiplex PCR rounds using modified ARM-PCR. TCRdb reanalysed the multiplex PCR reads using MiXCR and keeps one entry per CDR3 protein. Of fewer than 40,000 distinct CDR3 sequences listed, around 55% are singletons. Per the germline V gene, CDR1 is MNHNS and CDR2 is SASEGT. There are 15 residues in the CDR3. This sequence originates from a male donor with glioblastoma. This chain joins TRBV6-1 and TRBJ2-2, with D perhaps matching TRBD2 (5 bases). Sequenced material: brain tumor tissue. CDR3: CASSEAALVTGELSF. CDR3 nucleotide sequence: TGTGCCAGCAGTGAAGCTGCGCTCGTCACCGGGGAGCTGTCCTTT.